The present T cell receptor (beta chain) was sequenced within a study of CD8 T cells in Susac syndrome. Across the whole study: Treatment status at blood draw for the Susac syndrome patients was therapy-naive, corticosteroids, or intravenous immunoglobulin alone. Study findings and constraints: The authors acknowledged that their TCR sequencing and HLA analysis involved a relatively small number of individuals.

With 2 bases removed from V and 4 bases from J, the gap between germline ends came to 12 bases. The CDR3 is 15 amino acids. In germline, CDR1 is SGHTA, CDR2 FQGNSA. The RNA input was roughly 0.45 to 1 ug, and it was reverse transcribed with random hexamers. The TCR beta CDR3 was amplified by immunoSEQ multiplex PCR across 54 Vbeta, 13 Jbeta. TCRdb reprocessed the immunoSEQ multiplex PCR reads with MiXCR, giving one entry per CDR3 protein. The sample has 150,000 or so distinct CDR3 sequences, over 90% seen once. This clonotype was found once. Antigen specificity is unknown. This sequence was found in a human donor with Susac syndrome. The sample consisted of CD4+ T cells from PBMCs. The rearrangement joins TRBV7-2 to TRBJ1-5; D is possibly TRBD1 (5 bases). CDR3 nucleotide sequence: TGTGCCAGCAGCTTATCGTATAGGGGTAATCAGCCCCAGCATTTT. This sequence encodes CASSLSYRGNQPQHF.